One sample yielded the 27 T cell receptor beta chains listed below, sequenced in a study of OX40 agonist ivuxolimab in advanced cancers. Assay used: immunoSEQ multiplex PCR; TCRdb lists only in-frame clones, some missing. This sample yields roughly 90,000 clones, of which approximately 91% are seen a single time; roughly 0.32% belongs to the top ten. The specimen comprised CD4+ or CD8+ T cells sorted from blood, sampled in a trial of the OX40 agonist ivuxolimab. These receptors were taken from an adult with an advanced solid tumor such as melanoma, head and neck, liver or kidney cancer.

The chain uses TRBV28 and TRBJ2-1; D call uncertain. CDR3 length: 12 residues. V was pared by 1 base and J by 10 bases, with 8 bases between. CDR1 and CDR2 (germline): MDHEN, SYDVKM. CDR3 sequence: CASSLYLREQFF. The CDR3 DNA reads TGTGCCAGCAGTTTATACTTGCGGGAGCAGTTCTTC.

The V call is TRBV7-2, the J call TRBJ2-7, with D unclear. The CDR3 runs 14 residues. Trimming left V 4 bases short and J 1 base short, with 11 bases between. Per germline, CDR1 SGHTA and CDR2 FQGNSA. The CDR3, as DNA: TGTGCCAGCAGCTCGTACGACCGTTCCTACGAGCAGTACTTC. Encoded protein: CASSSYDRSYEQYF.

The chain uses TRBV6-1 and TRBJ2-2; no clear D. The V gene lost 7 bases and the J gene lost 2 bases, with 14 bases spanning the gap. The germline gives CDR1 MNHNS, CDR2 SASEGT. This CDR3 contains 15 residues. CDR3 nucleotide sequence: TGTGCCAGCATACCGAGGACGGTTAACACCGGGGAGCTGTTTTTT. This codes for CASIPRTVNTGELFF.

The CDR3 nucleotides are TGTGCCAGCAGCTTAGGGCAGAAGGCAACTAATGAAAAACTGTTTTTT. Translation: CASSLGQKATNEKLFF. The chain has TRBV7-9 and TRBJ1-4, with D uncertain. Trimming took 1 base from V and 0 from J, leaving 9 bases between them. This CDR3 region has 16 residues. Per the germline V gene, CDR1 is SEHNR and CDR2 is FQNEAQ (reference sequence).

CDR3 region: CASSQPPGGAGKNEQFF. The CDR3 nucleotides read TGCGCCAGCAGCCAACCCCCGGGTGGGGCGGGAAAGAATGAGCAGTTCTTC. The gene calls are TRBV4-1 and TRBJ2-1; a weak D match, TRBD2 (6 bases). Germline values: CDR1 MGHRA, CDR2 YSYEKL. With 2 bases removed from V and 7 bases from J, the gap between germline ends came to 21 bases. This CDR3 is 17 amino acids long.

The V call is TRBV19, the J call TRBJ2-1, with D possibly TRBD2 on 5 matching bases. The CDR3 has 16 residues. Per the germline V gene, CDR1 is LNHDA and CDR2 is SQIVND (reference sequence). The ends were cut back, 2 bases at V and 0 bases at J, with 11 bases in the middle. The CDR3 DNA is TGTGCCAGTAGTATAAGGTTCAGCGGCTCCTACAATGAGCAGTTCTTC. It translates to CASSIRFSGSYNEQFF. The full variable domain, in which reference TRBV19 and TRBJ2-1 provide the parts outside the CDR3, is DGGITQSPKYLFRKEGQNVTLSCEQNLNHDAMYWYRQDPGQGLRLIYYSQIVNDFQKGDIAEGYSVSREKKESFPLTVTSAQKNPTAFYLCASSIRFSGSYNEQFFGPGTRLTVL.

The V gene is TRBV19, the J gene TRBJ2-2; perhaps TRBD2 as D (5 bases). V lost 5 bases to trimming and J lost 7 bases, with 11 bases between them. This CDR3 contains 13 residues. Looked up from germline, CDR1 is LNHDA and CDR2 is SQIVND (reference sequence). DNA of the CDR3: TGTGCCAGTAGTCCCGGACTGATCGGGGAGCTGTTTTTT. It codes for CASSPGLIGELFF.

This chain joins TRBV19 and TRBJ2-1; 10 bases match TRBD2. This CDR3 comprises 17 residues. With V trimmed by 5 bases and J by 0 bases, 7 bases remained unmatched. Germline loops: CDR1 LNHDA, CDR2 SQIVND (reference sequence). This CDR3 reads CASSGPGLASSYNEQFF. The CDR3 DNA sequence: TGTGCCAGTAGTGGACCGGGACTAGCGAGCTCCTACAATGAGCAGTTCTTC.

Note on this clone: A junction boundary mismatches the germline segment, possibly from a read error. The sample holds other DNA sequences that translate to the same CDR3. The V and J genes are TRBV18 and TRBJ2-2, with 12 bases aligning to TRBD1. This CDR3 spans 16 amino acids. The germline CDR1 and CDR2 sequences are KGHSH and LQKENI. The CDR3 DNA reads TGCGCCAGCTCACCTGCGGGACAGGGGGCCGGCGGGGAGCTGTTTTTT. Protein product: CASSPAGQGAGGELFF.

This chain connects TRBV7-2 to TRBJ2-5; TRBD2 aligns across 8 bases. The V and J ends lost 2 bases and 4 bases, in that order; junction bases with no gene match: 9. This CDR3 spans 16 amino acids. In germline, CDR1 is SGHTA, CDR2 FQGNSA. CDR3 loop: CASSLLGSGSGETQYF. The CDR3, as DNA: TGTGCCAGCAGCTTACTCGGGAGCGGGAGCGGAGAGACCCAGTACTTC.

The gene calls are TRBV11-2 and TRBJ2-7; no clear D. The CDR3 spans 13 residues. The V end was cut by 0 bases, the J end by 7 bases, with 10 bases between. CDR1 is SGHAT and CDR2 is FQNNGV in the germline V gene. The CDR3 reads CASSLDPLGEQYF. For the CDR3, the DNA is TGTGCCAGCAGCTTAGATCCATTGGGGGAGCAGTACTTC. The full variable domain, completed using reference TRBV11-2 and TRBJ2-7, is EAGVAQSPRYKIIEKRQSVAFWCNPISGHATLYWYQQILGQGPKLLIQFQNNGVVDDSQLPKDRFSAERLKGVDSTLKIQPAKLEDSAVYLCASSLDPLGEQYFGPGTRLTVT.

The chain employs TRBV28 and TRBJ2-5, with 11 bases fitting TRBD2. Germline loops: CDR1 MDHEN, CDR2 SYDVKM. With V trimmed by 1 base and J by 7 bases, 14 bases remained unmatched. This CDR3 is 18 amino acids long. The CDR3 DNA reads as TGTGCCAGCAGTTTATCGGGTAGCGGGAGGGTTGGGCGCGGGACCCAGTACTTC. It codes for CASSLSGSGRVGRGTQYF.

The CDR3 sequence is CASSLGQVRYNEQFF. In DNA, the CDR3 is TGTGCCAGCAGCTTGGGACAGGTGCGTTACAATGAGCAGTTCTTC. The V call is TRBV5-5, the J call TRBJ2-1; a possible D gene is TRBD1 (6 bases). The CDR3 runs 15 residues. Trimming took 0 bases from V and 4 from J, leaving 11 bases between them. In germline, CDR1 is SGHKS, CDR2 YYEKEE (reference sequence).

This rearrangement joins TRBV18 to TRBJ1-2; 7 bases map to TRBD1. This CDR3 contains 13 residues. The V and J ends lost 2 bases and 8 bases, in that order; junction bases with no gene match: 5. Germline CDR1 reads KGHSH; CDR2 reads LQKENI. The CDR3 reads CASSPTGELGYTF. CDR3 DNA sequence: TGTGCCAGCTCACCAACAGGGGAACTGGGCTACACCTTC.

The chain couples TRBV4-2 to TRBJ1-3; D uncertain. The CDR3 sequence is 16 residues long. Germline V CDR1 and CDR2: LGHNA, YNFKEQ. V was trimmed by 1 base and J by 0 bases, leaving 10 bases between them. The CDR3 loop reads CASSQASPNSGNTIYF. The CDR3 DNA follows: TGTGCCAGCAGCCAAGCTTCTCCGAACTCTGGAAACACCATATATTTT.

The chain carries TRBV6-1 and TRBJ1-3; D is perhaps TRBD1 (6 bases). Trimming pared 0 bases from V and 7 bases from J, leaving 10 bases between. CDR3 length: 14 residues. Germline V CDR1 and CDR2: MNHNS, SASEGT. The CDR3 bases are TGTGCCAGCAGTGAAGCCGGACAGAGGAACACCATATATTTT. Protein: CASSEAGQRNTIYF.

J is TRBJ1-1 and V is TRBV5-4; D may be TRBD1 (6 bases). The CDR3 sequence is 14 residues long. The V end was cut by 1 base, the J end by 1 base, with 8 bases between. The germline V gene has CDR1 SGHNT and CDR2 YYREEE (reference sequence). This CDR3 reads CASSLWGANTEAFF. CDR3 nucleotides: TGTGCCAGCAGCTTGTGGGGGGCGAACACTGAAGCTTTCTTT.

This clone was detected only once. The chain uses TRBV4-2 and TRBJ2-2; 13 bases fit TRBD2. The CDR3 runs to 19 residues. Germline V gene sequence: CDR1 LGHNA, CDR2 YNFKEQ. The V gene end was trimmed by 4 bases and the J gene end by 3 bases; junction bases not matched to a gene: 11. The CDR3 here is CASSRGTSGNTFYTGELFF. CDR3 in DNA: TGTGCCAGCAGCCGCGGGACTAGCGGGAATACTTTTTACACCGGGGAGCTGTTTTTT.

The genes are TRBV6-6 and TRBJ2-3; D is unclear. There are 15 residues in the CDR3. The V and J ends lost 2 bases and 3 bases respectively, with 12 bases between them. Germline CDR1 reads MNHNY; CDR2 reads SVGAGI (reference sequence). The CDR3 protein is CASSYVGGETDTQYF. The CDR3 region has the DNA TGTGCCAGCAGTTACGTGGGCGGAGAGACAGATACGCAGTATTTT.

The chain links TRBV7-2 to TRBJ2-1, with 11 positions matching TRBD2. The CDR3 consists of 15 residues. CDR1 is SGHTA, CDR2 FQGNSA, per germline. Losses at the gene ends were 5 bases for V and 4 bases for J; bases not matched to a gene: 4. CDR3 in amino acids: CASSQTSGEYNEQFF. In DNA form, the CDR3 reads TGTGCCAGCAGCCAGACTAGCGGGGAGTACAATGAGCAGTTCTTC.

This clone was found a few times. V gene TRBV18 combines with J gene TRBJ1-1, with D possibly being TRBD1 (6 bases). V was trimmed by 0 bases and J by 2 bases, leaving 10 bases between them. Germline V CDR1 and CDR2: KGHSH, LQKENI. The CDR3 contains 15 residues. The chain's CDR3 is CASSPPGQSNTEAFF. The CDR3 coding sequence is TGTGCCAGCTCACCACCCGGACAGAGTAACACTGAAGCTTTCTTT.

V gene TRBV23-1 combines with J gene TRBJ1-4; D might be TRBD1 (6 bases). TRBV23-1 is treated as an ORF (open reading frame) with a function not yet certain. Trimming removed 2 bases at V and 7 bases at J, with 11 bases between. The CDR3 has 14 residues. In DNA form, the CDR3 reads TGCGCCAGCAGTCAAGAGGAGGGGGGTGAAAAACTGTTTTTT. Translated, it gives CASSQEEGGEKLFF.

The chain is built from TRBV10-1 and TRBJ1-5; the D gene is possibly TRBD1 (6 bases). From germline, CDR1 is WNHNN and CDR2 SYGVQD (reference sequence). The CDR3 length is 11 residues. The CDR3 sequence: CVVQGSQPQHF. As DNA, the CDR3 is TGCGTTGTGCAGGGGAGTCAGCCCCAGCATTTT.

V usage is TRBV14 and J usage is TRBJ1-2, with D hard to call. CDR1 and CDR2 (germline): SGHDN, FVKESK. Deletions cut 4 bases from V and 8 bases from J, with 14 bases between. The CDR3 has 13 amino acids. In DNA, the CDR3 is TGTGCCAGCAGCCCCCGGACCTCGTCGGGCTACACCTTC. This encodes CASSPRTSSGYTF.

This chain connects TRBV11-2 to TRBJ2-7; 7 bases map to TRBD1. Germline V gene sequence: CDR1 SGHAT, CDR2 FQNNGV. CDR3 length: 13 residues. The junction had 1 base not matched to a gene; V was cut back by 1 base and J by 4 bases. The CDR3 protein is CASSLGDRYEQYF. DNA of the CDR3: TGTGCCAGCAGCTTAGGGGACAGATACGAGCAGTACTTC.

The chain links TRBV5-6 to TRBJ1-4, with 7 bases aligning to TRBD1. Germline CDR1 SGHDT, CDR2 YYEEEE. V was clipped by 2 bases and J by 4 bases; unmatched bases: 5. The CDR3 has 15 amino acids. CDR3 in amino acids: CASSFTTGFNEKLFF. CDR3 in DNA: TGTGCCAGCAGCTTCACGACAGGGTTTAATGAAAAACTGTTTTTT.

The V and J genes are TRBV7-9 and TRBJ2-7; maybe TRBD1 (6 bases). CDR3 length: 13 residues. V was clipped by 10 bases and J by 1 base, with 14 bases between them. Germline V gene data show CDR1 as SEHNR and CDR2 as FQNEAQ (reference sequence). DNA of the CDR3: TGTGCCATTTTACCAGACAGGTCCTACGAGCAGTACTTC. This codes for CAILPDRSYEQYF.